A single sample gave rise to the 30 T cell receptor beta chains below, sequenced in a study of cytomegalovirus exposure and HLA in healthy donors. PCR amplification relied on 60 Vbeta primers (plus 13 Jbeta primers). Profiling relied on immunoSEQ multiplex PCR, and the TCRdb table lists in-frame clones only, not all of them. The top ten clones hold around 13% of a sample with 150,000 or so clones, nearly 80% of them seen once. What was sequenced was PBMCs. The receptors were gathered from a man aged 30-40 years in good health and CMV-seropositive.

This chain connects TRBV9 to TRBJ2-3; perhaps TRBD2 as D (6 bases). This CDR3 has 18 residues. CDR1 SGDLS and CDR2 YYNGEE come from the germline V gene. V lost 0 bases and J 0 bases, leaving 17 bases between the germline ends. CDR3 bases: TGTGCCAGCAGCGTAGAAGGTGGAGGGACTTTTAGCACAGATACGCAGTATTTT. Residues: CASSVEGGGTFSTDTQYF.

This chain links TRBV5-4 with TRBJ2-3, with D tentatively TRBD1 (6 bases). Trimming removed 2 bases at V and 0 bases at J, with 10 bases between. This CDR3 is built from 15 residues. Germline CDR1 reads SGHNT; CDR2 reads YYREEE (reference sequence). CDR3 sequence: CASSFMGHSTDTQYF. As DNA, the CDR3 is TGTGCCAGCAGCTTCATGGGACATAGCACAGATACGCAGTATTTT.

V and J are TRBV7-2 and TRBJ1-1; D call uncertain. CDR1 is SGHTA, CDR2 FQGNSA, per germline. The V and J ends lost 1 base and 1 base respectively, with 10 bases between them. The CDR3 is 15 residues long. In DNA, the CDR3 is TGTGCCAGCAGCTTAGAAGTGGGCAGGAACACTGAAGCTTTCTTT. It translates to CASSLEVGRNTEAFF.

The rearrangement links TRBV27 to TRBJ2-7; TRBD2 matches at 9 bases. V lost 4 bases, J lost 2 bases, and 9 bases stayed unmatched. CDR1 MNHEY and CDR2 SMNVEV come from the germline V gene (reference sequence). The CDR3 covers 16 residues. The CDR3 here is CASSSTTTSGTYEQYF. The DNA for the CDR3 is TGTGCCAGCAGTTCCACCACGACTAGCGGTACCTACGAGCAGTACTTC.

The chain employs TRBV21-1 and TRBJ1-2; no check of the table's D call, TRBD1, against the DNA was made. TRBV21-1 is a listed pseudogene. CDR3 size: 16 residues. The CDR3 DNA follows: TGTGCCAGCATGAGGGACAGGGTTTGTAGGAGGCATGGCTACACCTTC. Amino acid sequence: CASMRDRVCRRHGYTF.

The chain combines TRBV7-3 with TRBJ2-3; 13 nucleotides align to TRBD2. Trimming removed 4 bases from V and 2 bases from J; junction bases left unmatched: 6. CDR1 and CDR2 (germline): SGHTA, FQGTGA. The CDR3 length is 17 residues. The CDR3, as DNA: TGTGCCAGCAGCTCGGGACTAGCGGGGAACGACACAGATACGCAGTATTTT. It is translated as CASSSGLAGNDTDTQYF.

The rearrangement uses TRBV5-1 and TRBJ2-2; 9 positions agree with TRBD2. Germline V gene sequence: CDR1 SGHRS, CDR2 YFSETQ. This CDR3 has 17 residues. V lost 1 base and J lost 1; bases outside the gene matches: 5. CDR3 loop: CASSLTTSGGNTGELFF. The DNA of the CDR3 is TGCGCCAGCAGCTTGACGACTAGCGGAGGGAACACCGGGGAGCTGTTTTTT.

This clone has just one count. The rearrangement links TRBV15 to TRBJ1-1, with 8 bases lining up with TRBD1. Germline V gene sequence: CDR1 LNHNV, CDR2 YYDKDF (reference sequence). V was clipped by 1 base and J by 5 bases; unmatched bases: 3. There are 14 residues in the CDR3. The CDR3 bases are TGTGCCACCAGCAGAGGACAGGGGCATACTGAAGCTTTCTTT. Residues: CATSRGQGHTEAFF.

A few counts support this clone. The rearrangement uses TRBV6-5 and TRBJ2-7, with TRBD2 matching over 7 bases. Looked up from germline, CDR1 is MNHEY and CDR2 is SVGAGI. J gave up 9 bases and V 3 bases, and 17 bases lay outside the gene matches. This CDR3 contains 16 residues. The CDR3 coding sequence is TGTGCCAGCAGTTATTCTTTAAGTCTCCCGGGAGGCGGGCAGTACTTC. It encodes CASSYSLSLPGGGQYF.

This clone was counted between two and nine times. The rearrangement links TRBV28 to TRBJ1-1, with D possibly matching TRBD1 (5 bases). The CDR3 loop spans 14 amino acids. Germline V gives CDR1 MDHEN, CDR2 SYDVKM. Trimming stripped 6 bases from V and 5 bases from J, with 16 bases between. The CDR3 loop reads CASRGPRRLTEAFF. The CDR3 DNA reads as TGTGCCAGCAGGGGGCCCCGGAGATTGACTGAAGCTTTCTTT.

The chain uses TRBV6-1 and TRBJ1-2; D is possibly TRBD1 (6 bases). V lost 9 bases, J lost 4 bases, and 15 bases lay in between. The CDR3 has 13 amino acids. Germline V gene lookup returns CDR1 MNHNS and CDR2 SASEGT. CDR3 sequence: CASETDRTYGYTF. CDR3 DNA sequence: TGTGCCAGTGAAACGGACAGAACCTATGGCTACACCTTC.

The CDR3 loop reads CSVQGTRRDQSGELFF. Here the CDR3 DNA reads TGCAGCGTTCAAGGGACCCGGCGGGACCAATCCGGGGAGCTGTTTTTT. This chain links TRBV29-1 with TRBJ2-2, with D maybe TRBD2 (6 bases). V was shortened by 5 bases and J by 6 bases, with 22 bases between the two germline ends. The CDR3 covers 16 residues. Looked up from germline, CDR1 is SQVTM and CDR2 is ANQGSEA.

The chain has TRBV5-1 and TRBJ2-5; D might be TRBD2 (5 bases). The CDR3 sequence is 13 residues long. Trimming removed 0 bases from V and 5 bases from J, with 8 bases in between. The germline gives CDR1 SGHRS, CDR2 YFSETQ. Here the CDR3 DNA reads TGCGCCAGCAGCTTGGAGCCGGGGGAGACCCAGTACTTC. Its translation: CASSLEPGETQYF.

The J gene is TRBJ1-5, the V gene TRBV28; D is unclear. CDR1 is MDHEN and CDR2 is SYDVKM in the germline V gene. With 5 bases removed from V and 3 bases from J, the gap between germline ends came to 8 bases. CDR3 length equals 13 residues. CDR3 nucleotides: TGTGCCAGCAGTAGCTCCACCAATCAGCCCCAGCATTTT. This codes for CASSSSTNQPQHF.

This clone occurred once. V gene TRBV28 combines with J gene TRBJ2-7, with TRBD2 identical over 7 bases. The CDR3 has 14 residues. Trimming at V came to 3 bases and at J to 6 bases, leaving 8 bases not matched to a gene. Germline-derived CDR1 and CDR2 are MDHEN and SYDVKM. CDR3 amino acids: CASSFQGLLGEQYF. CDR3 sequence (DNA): TGTGCCAGCAGTTTTCAGGGACTATTGGGCGAGCAGTACTTC.

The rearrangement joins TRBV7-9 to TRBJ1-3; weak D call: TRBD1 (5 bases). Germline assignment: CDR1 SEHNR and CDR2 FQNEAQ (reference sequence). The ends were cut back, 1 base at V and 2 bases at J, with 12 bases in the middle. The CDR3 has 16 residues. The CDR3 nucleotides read TGTGCCAGCAGCTTAGGTCCGGCAGGGCCTGGAAACACCATATATTTT. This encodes CASSLGPAGPGNTIYF.

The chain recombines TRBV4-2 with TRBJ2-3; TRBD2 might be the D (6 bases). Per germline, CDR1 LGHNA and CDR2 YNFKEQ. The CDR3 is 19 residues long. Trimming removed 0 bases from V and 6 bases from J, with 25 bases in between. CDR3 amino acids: CASSQDSTHGEAGVDTQYF. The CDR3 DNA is TGTGCCAGCAGCCAAGATTCCACCCACGGGGAGGCCGGGGTGGATACGCAGTATTTT.

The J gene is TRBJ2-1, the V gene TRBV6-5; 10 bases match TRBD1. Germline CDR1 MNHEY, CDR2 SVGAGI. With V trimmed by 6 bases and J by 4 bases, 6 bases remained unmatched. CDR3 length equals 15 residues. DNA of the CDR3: TGTGCCAGCAGCCGACAGGGGGCGAGGTACAATGAGCAGTTCTTC. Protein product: CASSRQGARYNEQFF.

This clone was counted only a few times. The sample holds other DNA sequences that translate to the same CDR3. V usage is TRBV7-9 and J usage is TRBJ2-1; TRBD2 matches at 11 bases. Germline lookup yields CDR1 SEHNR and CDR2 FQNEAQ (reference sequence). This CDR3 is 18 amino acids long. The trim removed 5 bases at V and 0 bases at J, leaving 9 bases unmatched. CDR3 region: CASSPGTSGGSSYNEQFF. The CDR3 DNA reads TGTGCCAGCAGCCCCGGGACTAGCGGAGGGAGCTCCTACAATGAGCAGTTCTTC. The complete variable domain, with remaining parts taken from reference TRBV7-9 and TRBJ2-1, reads DTGVSQNPRHKITKRGQNVTFRCDPISEHNRLYWYRQTLGQGPEFLTYFQNEAQLEKSRLLSDRFSAERPKGSFSTLEIQRTEQGDSAMYLCASSPGTSGGSSYNEQFFGPGTRLTVL.

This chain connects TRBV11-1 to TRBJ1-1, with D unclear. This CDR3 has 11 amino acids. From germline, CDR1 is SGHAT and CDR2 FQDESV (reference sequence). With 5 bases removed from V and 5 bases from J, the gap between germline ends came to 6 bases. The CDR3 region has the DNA TGTGCCAGCAGCCCCGGGACTGAAGCTTTCTTT. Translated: CASSPGTEAFF.

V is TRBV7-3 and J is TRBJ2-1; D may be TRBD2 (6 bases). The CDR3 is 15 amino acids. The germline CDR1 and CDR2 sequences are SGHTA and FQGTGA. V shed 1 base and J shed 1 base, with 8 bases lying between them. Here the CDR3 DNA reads TGTGCCAGCAGCTTAATCGGGAGTTCCTACAATGAGCAGTTCTTC. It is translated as CASSLIGSSYNEQFF.

The CDR3 coding sequence is TGTGCCAGCAGCCAGGGGACGGAGAATTACGAGCAGTACTTC. It encodes CASSQGTENYEQYF. The chain is built from TRBV5-6 and TRBJ2-7, with D possibly being TRBD1 (6 bases). The CDR3 totals 14 residues. Per the germline V gene, CDR1 is SGHDT and CDR2 is YYEEEE. The V and J ends lost 4 bases and 4 bases respectively, with 15 bases between them.

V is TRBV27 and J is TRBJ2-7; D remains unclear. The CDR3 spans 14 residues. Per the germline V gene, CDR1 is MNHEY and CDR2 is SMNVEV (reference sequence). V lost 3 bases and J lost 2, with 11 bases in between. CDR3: CASSFNAGAYEQYF. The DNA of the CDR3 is TGTGCCAGCAGTTTCAACGCAGGTGCCTACGAGCAGTACTTC.

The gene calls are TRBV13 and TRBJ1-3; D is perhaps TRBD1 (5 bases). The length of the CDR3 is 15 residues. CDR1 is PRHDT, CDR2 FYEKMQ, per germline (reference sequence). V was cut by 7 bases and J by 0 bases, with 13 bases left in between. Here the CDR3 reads CASNGRGSSGNTIYF. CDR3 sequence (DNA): TGTGCCAGCAACGGACGGGGGAGCTCTGGAAACACCATATATTTT.

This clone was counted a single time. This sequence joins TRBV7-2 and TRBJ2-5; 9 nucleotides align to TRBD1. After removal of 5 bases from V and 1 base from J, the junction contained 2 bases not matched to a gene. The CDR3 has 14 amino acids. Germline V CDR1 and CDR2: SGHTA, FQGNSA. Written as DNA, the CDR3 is TGTGCCAGCAGCCGGACAGGGGTCCAAGAGACCCAGTACTTC. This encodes CASSRTGVQETQYF.

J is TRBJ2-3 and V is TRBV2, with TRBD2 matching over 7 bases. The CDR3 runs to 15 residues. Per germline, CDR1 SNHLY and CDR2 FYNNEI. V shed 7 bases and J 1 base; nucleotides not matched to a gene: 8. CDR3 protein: CASKGMSGGTDTQYF. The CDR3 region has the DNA TGTGCCAGCAAAGGGATGAGCGGGGGCACAGATACGCAGTATTTT. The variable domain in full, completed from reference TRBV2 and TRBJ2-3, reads EPEVTQTPSHQVTQMGQEVILRCVPISNHLYFYWYRQILGQKVEFLVSFYNNEISEKSEIFDDQFSVERPDGSNFTLKIRSTKLEDSAMYFCASKGMSGGTDTQYFGPGTRLTVL.

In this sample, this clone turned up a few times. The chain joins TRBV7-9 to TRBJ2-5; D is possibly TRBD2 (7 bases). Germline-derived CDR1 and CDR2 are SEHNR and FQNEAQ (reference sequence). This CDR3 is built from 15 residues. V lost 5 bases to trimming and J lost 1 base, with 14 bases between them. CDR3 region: CASSRGGGLQETQYF. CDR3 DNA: TGTGCCAGCAGCCGAGGGGGGGGACTCCAAGAGACCCAGTACTTC.

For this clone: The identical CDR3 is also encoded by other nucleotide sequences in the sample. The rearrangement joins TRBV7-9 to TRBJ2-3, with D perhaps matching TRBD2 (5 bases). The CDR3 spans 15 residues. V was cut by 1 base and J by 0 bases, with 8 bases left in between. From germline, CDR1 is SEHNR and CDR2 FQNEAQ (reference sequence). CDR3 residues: CASSLVGKSTDTQYF. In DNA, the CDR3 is TGTGCCAGCAGCTTAGTCGGGAAGAGCACAGATACGCAGTATTTT. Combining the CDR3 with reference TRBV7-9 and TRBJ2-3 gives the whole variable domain DTGVSQNPRHKITKRGQNVTFRCDPISEHNRLYWYRQTLGQGPEFLTYFQNEAQLEKSRLLSDRFSAERPKGSFSTLEIQRTEQGDSAMYLCASSLVGKSTDTQYFGPGTRLTVL.

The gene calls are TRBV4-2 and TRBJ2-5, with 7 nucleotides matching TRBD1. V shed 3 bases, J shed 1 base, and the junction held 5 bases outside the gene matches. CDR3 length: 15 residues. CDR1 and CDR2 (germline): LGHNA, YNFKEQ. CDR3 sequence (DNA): TGTGCCAGCAGCCAGGGCCGGGACAGCCAAGAGACCCAGTACTTC. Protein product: CASSQGRDSQETQYF.

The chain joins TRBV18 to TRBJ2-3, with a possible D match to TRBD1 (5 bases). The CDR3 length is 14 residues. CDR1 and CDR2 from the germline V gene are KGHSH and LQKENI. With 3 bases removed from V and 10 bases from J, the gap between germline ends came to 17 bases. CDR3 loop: CASSPGEAGMAQYF. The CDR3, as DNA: TGTGCCAGCTCACCGGGCGAAGCAGGGATGGCGCAGTATTTT. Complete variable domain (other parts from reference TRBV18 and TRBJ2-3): NAGVMQNPRHLVRRRGQEARLRCSPMKGHSHVYWYRQLPEEGLKFMVYLQKENIIDESGMPKERFSAEFPKEGPSILRIQQVVRGDSAAYFCASSPGEAGMAQYFGPGTRLTVL.